This T cell receptor (beta chain) was sequenced during a study of blood T cells in healthy people across ages. A word on this clonotype: The antigen is undetermined.

This CDR3 has 14 amino acids. Germline CDR1 and CDR2: DFQATT and SNEGSKA (reference sequence). Findings of the study overall: There were more naive CD4+ cells and higher diversity in long-lived donors than in aged donors.

A second PCR, run for roughly 7 to 11 cycles, used a sample-barcoded 5' primer plus a J-beta primer mix. TCRdb reprocessed the 5' RACE reads via MiXCR and lists one record per CDR3 protein. This table has about 730,000 distinct CDR3 sequences, about 40% appearing once. Approximately 9 milliliters was the volume of peripheral blood drawn from each donor. The sample was blood. The chain joins TRBV20-1 to TRBJ2-3; weak D call: TRBD2 (5 bases). This TCR was recovered from an older woman in good health. CDR3 residues: CSAAEPSGYDTQYF. For the CDR3, the DNA is TGCAGCGCGGCGGAACCAAGCGGTTATGATACGCAGTATTTT.